The next 13 T cell receptor beta chains were all read from a single sample in a study of T cells in women clearing cervical HPV infection. The method was immunoSEQ multiplex PCR; TCRdb's version includes in-frame clones alone and lacks a portion of them. This table holds roughly 47,000 clones. What was sequenced was blood buffy coat. Receptor source: a woman between 18 and 75 years old with a cervical HPV16 infection that either progressed to CIN3+ or cleared (not recorded which).

A note on this clone: The read ends 3 residues shy of where the CDR3 ends; the end is completed using the germline J gene. This chain connects TRBV20-1 to TRBJ2-7; 12 bases map to TRBD2. CDR3 length: 17 residues. Germline lookup yields CDR1 DFQATT and CDR2 SNEGSKA (reference sequence). The V and J ends lost 6 bases and 4 bases, in that order; junction bases with no gene match: 16. The CDR3 loop is CSAGPSSGGAFSYEQYF. Incomplete CDR3 DNA: TGCAGTGCCGGACCCTCTAGCGGGGGGGCCTTTAGTTACGAG.

A note on this clone: The CDR3 extends 3 residues past the end of the read, so its final part is completed from the germline J gene. This chain links TRBV2 with TRBJ2-2, with 9 bases fitting TRBD1. V lost 6 bases and J lost 0; bases outside the gene matches: 8. There are 17 residues in the CDR3. CDR1 is SNHLY, CDR2 FYNNEI, per germline. The CDR3 bases that were read are TGTGCCAGCAGGTTGGACAGGGGACTCTCGAACACCGGGGAG. Its protein is CASRLDRGLSNTGE. The whole CDR3 sequence reads CASRLDRGLSNTGELFF.

In regard to this clone: Read sequence stops 3 residues before the CDR3 end, and the germline J gene provides the missing end. The rearrangement joins TRBV5-1 to TRBJ2-2; D perhaps matches TRBD1 (6 bases). The CDR3 is 15 residues long. V lost 2 bases and J 5 bases, leaving 13 bases between the germline ends. Germline CDR1 SGHRS, CDR2 YFSETQ. Here the CDR3 reads CASSLPGVGTGELFF. The CDR3 DNA, read in part, is TGCGCCAGCAGCTTACCAGGGGTTGGTACCGGGGAG.

In regard to this clone: The read terminates 3 residues before the CDR3 end, so the remaining end is supplied by the germline J gene. V is TRBV7-8 and J is TRBJ1-4, with TRBD1 matching over 10 bases. CDR1 SGHVS and CDR2 FQNEAQ come from the germline V gene. CDR3 length: 15 amino acids. The sequenced part of the CDR3 DNA is TGTGCCAGCAGCTCCGGGACAGGGGACCGGTCACCA. Its translation is CASSSGTGDRSP. The full CDR3 protein is CASSSGTGDRSPLFF.

In the case of this clone: The CDR3 is cut off 3 residues early in the read; its end comes from the germline J gene. The chain is built from TRBV7-9 and TRBJ1-2; D may be TRBD1 (6 bases). Germline V CDR1 and CDR2: SEHNR, FQNEAQ (reference sequence). This CDR3 comprises 13 residues. The CDR3 sequence is CASTSGGAGGYTF. The sequenced CDR3 bases are TGTGCCAGCACCTCCGGGGGGGCAGGGGGC.

In the case of this clone: The read terminates 3 residues ahead of where the CDR3 ends, so the germline J gene completes it. The rearrangement links TRBV11-2 to TRBJ1-1; 9 bases fit TRBD1. Germline CDR1 reads SGHAT; CDR2 reads FQNNGV. The CDR3 is 15 residues long. V shed 4 bases and J 5 bases; nucleotides not matched to a gene: 8. The CDR3 reads CASSSRQGGNTEAFF. The CDR3 bases that were read are TGTGCCAGCAGCTCCCGACAGGGGGGGAATACTGAA. Supplemented by reference TRBV11-2 and TRBJ1-1, the full variable domain reads EAGVAQSPRYKIIEKRQSVAFWCNPISGHATLYWYQQILGQGPKLLIQFQNNGVVDDSQLPKDRFSAERLKGVDSTLKIQPAKLEDSAVYLCASSSRQGGNTEAFFGQGTRLTVV.

Comments on this clone: The read terminates 3 residues ahead of where the CDR3 ends, so the germline J gene completes it. The chain combines TRBV5-1 with TRBJ2-5; 9 bases are shared with TRBD2. Germline-derived CDR1 and CDR2 are SGHRS and YFSETQ. The CDR3 extends over 17 amino acids. With V trimmed by 0 bases and J by 5 bases, 11 bases remained unmatched. The CDR3 loop is CASSLVLAGTGGETQYF. The covered CDR3 bases are TGCGCCAGCAGCTTGGTCCTAGCGGGGACTGGAGGGGAGACC.

As to this clone: Sequencing ends 3 residues short of the CDR3 end; the germline J gene provides the rest. The chain joins TRBV5-1 to TRBJ1-4; D is unresolved. CDR3 length equals 13 residues. Deletions cut 0 bases from V and 9 bases from J, with 9 bases between. Germline values: CDR1 SGHRS, CDR2 YFSETQ. The DNA read from the CDR3 is TGCGCCAGCAGCTTGGACGAAGCTAAAAAA. It specifies CASSLDEAKK. The whole CDR3 sequence is CASSLDEAKKLFF.

Remarks on this clone: The read comes to an end 3 residues before the CDR3 does, leaving the germline J gene to fill in the end. The chain links TRBV19 to TRBJ2-7, with TRBD1 matching over 12 bases. This CDR3 contains 16 residues. Germline V gene lookup returns CDR1 LNHDA and CDR2 SQIVND (reference sequence). Trimming removed 3 bases from V and 4 bases from J; junction bases left unmatched: 7. CDR3 bases read: TGTGCCAGTAGTATGGTACCGGGACAGGGGGCATACGAG. Its translation is CASSMVPGQGAYE. The entire CDR3 sequence reads CASSMVPGQGAYEQYF.

With respect to this clone: The CDR3 end falls 3 residues outside the read, so it is completed with the germline J gene. Other DNA sequences in this specimen translate into the identical CDR3. The J gene is TRBJ2-1, the V gene TRBV10-3; no reliable D call. Germline V gene data show CDR1 as ENHRY and CDR2 as SYGVKD. Trimming left V 2 bases short and J 5 bases short, with 4 bases between. The CDR3 has 12 amino acids. Partial CDR3 DNA: TGTGCCATCAGTGAGCCAAACAATGAG. This sequence encodes CAISEPNNE. The entire CDR3 protein reads CAISEPNNEQFF.

Notes on this clone: The CDR3 end lies 3 residues beyond the end of the read and is filled in from the germline J gene. V and J are TRBV7-6 and TRBJ2-2; TRBD1 is a possible D gene (6 bases). CDR1 is SGHVS and CDR2 is FNYEAQ in the germline V gene. V gave up 4 bases and J gave up 4 bases, with 10 bases separating them. CDR3 length equals 14 residues. The part of the CDR3 DNA that was read is TGTGCCAGCAGCTCCAGGGGATTCACCGGGGAG. It encodes CASSSRGFTGE. The whole CDR3 sequence reads CASSSRGFTGELFF.

Worth noting for this clone: Read sequence stops 3 residues before the CDR3 end, and the germline J gene provides the missing end. This sequence joins TRBV7-2 and TRBJ1-2, with D perhaps TRBD1 (5 bases). Germline values: CDR1 SGHTA, CDR2 FQGNSA. CDR3 size: 15 residues. The CDR3 reads CATTPNQAQAGGYTF. CDR3 DNA, as far as it was read: TGTGCCACCACGCCCAACCAAGCACAGGCAGGGGGC.

A remark on this clone: Sequencing ends 3 residues short of the CDR3 end; the germline J gene provides the rest. V and J are TRBV2 and TRBJ2-3; the D gene is possibly TRBD2 (5 bases). Germline V lookup: CDR1 SNHLY, CDR2 FYNNEI. This CDR3 has 15 residues. V lost 6 bases, J lost 3 bases, and 16 bases lay in between. The CDR3: CASRRSRAGTDTQYF. The CDR3 bases that were read are TGTGCCAGCAGACGGTCCCGCGCGGGTACAGATACG.